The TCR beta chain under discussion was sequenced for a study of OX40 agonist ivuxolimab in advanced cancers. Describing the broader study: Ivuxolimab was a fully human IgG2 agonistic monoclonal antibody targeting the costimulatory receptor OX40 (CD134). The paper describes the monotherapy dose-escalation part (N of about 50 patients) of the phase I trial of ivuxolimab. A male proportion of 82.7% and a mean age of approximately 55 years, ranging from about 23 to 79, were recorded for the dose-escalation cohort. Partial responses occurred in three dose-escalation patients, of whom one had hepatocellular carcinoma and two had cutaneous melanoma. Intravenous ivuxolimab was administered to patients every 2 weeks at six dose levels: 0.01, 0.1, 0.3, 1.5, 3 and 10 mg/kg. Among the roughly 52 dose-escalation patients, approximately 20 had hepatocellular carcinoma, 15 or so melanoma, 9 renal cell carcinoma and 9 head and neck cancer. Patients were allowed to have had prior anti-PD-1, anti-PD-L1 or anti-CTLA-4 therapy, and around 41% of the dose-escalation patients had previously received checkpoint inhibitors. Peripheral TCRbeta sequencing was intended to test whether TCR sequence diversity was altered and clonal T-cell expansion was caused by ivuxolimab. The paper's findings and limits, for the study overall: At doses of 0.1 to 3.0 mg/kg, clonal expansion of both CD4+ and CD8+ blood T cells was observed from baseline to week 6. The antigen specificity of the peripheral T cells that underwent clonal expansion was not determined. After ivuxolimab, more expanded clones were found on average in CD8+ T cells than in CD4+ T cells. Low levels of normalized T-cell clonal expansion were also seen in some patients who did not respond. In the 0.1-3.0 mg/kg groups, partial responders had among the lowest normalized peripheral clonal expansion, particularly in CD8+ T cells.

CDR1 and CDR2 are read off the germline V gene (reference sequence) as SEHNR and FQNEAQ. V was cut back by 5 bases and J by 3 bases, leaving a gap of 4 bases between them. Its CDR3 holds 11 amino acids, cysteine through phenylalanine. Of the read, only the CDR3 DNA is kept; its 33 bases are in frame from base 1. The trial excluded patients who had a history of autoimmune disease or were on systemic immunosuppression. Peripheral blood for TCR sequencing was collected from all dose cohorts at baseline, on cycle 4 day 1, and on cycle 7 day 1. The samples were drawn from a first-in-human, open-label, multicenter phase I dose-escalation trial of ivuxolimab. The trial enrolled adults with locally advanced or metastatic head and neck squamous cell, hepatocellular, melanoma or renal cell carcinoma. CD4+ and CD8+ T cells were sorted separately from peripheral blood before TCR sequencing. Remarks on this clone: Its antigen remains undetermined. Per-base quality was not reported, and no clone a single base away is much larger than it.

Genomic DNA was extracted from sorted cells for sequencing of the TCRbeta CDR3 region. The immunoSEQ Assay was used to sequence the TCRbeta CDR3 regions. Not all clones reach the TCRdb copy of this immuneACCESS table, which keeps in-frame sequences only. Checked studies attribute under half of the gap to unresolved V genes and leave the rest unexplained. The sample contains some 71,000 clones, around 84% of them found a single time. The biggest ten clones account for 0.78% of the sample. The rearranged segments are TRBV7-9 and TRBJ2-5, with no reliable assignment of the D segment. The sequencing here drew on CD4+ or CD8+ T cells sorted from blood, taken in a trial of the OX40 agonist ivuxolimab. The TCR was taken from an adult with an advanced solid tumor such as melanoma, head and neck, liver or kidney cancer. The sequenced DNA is TGTGCCAGCAGCGCCGAAGAGACCCAGTACTTC. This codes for CASSAEETQYF.